This TCR beta chain came from a study of metastatic and nonmetastatic thyroid tumors. In the original analysis: The authors used CDR3 differences across clinicopathological groups to build a distant-metastasis classifier for papillary thyroid cancer. Using MiXCR, TCRdb re-called clones from the PCR reads. The V and J calls come from TCRdb's annotation, not from the publication. Among some 13,000 clones listed, approximately 30% were seen once. Points from the study as a whole: According to reports, the diversity of TCR beta was significantly higher in malignant thyroid tumors than in benign nodules, and this held in both blood and tumor samples.

The CDR3 loop spans 12 amino acids. V dropped 0 bases and J dropped 8 bases, with 8 bases sitting between them. The germline CDR1 and CDR2 sequences are SGHRS and YFSETQ. Each patient went into thyroid surgery without having received any treatment. Comments on this clone: Its antigen is as yet unknown.

V and J are TRBV5-1 and TRBJ1-2, with no clear D. The source is a female donor with papillary thyroid cancer or a benign thyroid nodule (not recorded which). Some clones in this sample may be carry-over from other donors' samples. The sequencing input was tumor tissue. CDR3 coding DNA: TGCGCCAGCAGCTTGGACGGAAAAGGCTACACCTTC. It specifies CASSLDGKGYTF.